This TCR beta chain was recovered during a study of blood T cells in healthy people across ages. Overall study: For every two T cells, template switching captured about one barcoded beta molecule. The study's findings and limits: Researchers report that TCR beta diversity correlated strongly with naive T cell percentage. Diversity was higher, and naive CD4+ cells more numerous, in long-lived donors than in aged donors.

This CDR3 comprises 17 residues. V lost 1 base and J 13 bases, leaving 26 bases between the germline ends. Germline V gene data show CDR1 as MGHRA and CDR2 as YSYEKL. Together with a sample-barcoded 5' primer, a J-beta primer mix was included in a second PCR lasting roughly 6 to 12 cycles. Tagging of each cDNA molecule was performed by a template-switch adaptor with 12 random nucleotides. TCRdb independently ran MiXCR on the 5' RACE reads; one entry per CDR3 protein. The sample includes about 830,000 distinct CDR3 sequences, 58% of them seen just once. This clonotype was recorded a few times. The antigen is unknown.

The chain carries TRBV4-1 and TRBJ2-4; D ambiguous. What was sequenced was blood. The source is a young man in good health. The CDR3 sequence: CASSQVISLPAEDEQYF. DNA for the CDR3: TGCGCCAGCAGCCAAGTTATTAGCTTACCGGCAGAGGATGAGCAGTACTTC.